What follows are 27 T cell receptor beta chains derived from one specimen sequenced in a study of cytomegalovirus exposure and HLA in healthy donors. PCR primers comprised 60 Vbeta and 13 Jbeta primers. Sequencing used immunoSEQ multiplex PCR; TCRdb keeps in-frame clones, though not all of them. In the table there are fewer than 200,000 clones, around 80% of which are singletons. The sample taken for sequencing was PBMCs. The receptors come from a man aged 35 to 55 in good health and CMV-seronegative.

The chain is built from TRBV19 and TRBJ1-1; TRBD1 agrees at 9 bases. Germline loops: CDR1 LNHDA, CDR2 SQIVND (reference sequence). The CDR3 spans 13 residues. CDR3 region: CAAQGQGSTEAFF. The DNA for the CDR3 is TGTGCGGCCCAAGGACAGGGGAGCACTGAAGCTTTCTTT. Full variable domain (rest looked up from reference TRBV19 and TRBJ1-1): DGGITQSPKYLFRKEGQNVTLSCEQNLNHDAMYWYRQDPGQGLRLIYYSQIVNDFQKGDIAEGYSVSREKKESFPLTVTSAQKNPTAFYLCAAQGQGSTEAFFGQGTRLTVV.

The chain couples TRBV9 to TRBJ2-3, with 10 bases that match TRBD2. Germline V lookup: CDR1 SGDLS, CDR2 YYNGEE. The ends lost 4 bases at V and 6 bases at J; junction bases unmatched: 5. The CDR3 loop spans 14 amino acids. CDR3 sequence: CASSLAGDMDTQYF. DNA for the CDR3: TGTGCCAGCAGCCTAGCGGGAGATATGGATACGCAGTATTTT.

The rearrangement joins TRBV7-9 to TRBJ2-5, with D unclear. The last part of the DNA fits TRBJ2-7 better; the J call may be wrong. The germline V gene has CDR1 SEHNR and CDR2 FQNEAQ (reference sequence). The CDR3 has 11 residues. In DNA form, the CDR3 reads TGTGCCAGCAGCTTCTTCTACGAGCAGTACTTC. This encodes CASSFFYEQYF.

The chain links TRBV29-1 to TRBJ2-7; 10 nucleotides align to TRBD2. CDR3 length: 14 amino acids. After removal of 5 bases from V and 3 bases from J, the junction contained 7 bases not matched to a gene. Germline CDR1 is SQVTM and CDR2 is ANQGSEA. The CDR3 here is CSVIIAGGFYEQYF. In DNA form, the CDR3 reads TGCAGCGTTATAATAGCGGGAGGTTTCTACGAGCAGTACTTC.

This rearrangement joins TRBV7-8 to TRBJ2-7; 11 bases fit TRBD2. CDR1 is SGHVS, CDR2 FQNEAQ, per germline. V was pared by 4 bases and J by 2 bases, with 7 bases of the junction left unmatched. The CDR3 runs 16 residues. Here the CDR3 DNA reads TGTGCCAGCAGCTCAATGACTAGCGGGATGCCCTACGAGCAGTACTTC. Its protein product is CASSSMTSGMPYEQYF.

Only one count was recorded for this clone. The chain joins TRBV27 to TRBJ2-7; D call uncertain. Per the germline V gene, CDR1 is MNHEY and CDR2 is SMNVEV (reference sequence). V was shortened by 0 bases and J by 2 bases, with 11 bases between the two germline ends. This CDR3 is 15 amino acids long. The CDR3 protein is CASSLSNTAPYEQYF. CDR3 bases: TGTGCCAGCAGTTTATCAAACACAGCCCCCTACGAGCAGTACTTC.

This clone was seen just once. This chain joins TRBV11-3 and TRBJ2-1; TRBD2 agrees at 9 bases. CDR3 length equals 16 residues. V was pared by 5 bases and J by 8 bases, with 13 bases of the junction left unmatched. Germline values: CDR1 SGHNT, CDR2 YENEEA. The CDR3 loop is CASSRRTGTSLDEQFF. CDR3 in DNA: TGTGCCAGCAGCCGAAGGACCGGGACTAGCTTGGATGAGCAGTTCTTC.

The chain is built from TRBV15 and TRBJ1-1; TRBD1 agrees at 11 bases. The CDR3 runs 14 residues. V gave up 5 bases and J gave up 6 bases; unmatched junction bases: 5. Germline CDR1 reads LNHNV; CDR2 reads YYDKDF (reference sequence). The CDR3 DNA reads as TGTGCCACCAGCCCGGGACAGGGGGGGCCTGAAGCTTTCTTT. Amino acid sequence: CATSPGQGGPEAFF.

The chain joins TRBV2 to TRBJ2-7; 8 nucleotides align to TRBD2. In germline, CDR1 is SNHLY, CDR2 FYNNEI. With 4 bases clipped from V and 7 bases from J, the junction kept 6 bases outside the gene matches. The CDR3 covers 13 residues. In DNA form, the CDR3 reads TGTGCCAGCAGTGTCGGCGGGGGGTGGGAGCAGTACTTC. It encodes CASSVGGGWEQYF.

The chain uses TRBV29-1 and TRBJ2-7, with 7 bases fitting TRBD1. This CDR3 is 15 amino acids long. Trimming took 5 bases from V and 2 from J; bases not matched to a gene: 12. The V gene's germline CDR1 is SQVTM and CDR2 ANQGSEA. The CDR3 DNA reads TGCAGCGTTCTCACAGGGGCCAAAGACCCCTACGAGCAGTACTTC. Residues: CSVLTGAKDPYEQYF.

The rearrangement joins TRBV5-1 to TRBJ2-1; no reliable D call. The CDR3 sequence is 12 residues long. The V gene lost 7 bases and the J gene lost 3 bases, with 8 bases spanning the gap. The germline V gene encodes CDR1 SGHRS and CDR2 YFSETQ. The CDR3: CASGPNYNEQFF. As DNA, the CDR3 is TGCGCCAGCGGCCCGAACTACAATGAGCAGTTCTTC.

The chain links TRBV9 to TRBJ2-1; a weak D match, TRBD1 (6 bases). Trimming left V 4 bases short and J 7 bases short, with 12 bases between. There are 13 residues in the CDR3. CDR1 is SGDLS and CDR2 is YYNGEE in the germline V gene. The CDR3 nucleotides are TGTGCCAGCAGCCCACGGACAGTTAATGAGCAGTTCTTC. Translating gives CASSPRTVNEQFF.

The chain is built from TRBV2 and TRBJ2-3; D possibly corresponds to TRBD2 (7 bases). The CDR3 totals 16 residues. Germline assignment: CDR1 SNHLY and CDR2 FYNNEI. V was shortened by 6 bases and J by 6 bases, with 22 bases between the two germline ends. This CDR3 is CASRALAAGAADTQYF. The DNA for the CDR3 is TGTGCCAGCAGAGCCCTAGCGGCAGGGGCGGCTGATACGCAGTATTTT.

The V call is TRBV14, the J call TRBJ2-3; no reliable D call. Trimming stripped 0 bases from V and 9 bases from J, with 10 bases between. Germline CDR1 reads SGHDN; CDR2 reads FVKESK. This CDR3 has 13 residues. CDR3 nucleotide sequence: TGTGCCAGCAGCCAAGATCCGGGTAGCACGCAGTATTTT. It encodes CASSQDPGSTQYF.

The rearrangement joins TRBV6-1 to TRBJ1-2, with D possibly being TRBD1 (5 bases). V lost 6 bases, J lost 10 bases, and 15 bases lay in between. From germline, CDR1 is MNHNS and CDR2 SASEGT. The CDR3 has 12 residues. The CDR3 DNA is TGTGCCAGCAGCCTCGGGGGAGTTGACTACACCTTC. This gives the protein CASSLGGVDYTF.

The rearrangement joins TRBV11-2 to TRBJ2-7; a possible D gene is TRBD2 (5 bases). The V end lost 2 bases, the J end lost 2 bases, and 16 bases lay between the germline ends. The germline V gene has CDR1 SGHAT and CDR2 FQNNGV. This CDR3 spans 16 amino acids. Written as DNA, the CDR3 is TGTGCCAGCAGCTTAAGACCGTTCCCTAGCCCCTACGAGCAGTACTTC. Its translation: CASSLRPFPSPYEQYF.

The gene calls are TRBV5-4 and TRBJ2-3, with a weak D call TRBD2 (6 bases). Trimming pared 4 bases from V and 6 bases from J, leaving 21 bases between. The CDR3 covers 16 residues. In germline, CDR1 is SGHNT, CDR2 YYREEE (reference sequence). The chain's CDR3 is CASSGGLRLGEDTQYF. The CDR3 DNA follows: TGTGCCAGCAGCGGGGGACTGAGACTAGGGGAGGATACGCAGTATTTT. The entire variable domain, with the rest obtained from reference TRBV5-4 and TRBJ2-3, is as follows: ETGVTQSPTHLIKTRGQQVTLRCSSQSGHNTVSWYQQALGQGPQFIFQYYREEENGRGNFPPRFSGLQFPNYSSELNVNALELDDSALYLCASSGGLRLGEDTQYFGPGTRLTVL.

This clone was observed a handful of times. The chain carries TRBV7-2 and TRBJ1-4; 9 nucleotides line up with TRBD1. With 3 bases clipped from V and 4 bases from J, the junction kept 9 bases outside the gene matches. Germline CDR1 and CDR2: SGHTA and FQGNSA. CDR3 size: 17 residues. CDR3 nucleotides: TGTGCCAGCAGCTTCCCTAGCCGGGGACAGGGTAATGAAAAACTGTTTTTT. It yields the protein CASSFPSRGQGNEKLFF.

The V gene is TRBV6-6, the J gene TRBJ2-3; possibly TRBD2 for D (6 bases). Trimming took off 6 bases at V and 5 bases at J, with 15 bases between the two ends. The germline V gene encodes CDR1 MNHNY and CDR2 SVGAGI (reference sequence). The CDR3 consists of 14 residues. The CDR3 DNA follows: TGTGCCAGCAGGAAGGAGGGGTCGAGAGATACGCAGTATTTT. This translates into CASRKEGSRDTQYF.

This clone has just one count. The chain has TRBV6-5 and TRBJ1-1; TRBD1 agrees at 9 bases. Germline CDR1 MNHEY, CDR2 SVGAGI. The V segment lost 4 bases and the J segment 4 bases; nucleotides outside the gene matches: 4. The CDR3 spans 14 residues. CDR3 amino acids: CASSSQDRGTEAFF. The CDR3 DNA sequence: TGTGCCAGCAGTTCCCAGGACAGGGGCACTGAAGCTTTCTTT.

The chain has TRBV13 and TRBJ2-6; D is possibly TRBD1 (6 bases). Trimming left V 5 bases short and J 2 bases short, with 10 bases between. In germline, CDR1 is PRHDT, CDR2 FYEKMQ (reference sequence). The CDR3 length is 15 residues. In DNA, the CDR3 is TGTGCCAGCAGCCCCAGGGGAGCTGGGGCCAACGTCCTGACTTTC. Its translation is CASSPRGAGANVLTF. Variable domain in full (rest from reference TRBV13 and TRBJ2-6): AAGVIQSPRHLIKEKRETATLKCYPIPRHDTVYWYQQGPGQDPQFLISFYEKMQSDKGSIPDRFSAQQFSDYHSELNMSSLELGDSALYFCASSPRGAGANVLTFGAGSRLTVL.

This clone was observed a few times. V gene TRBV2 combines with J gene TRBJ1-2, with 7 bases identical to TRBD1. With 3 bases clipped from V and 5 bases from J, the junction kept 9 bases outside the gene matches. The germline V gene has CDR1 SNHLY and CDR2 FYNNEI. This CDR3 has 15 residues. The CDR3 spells CASSDLGRGVYGYTF. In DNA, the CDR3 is TGTGCCAGCAGTGATCTCGGCAGGGGGGTGTATGGCTACACCTTC. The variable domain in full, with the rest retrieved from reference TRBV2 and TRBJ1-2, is EPEVTQTPSHQVTQMGQEVILRCVPISNHLYFYWYRQILGQKVEFLVSFYNNEISEKSEIFDDQFSVERPDGSNFTLKIRSTKLEDSAMYFCASSDLGRGVYGYTFGSGTRLTVV.

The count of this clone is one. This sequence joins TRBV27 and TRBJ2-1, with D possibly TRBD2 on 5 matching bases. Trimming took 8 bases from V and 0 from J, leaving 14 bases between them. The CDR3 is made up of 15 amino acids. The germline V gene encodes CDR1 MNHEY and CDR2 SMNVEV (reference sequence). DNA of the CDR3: TGTGCCAGCTCAAACCGGGGAAGCTCCTACAATGAGCAGTTCTTC. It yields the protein CASSNRGSSYNEQFF.

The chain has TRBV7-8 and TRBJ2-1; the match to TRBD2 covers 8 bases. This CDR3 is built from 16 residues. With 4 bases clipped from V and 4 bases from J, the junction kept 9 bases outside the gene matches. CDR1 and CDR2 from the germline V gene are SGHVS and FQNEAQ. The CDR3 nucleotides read TGTGCCAGCAGCTCCCAACCCGTAGCGGGATACAATGAGCAGTTCTTC. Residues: CASSSQPVAGYNEQFF.

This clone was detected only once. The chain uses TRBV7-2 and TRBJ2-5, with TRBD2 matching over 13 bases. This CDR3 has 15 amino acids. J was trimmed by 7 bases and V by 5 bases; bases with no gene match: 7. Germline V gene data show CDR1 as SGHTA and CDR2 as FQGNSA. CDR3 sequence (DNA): TGTGCCAGCAGCCCTGGACTAGCGGGAGAGGGGACCCAGTACTTC. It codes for CASSPGLAGEGTQYF.

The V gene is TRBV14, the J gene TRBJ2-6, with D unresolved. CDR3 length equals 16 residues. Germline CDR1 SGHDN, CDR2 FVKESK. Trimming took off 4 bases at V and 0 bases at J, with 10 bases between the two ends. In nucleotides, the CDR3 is TGTGCCAGCAGCCGGCGTGCAGGCTCTGGGGCCAACGTCCTGACTTTC. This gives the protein CASSRRAGSGANVLTF.

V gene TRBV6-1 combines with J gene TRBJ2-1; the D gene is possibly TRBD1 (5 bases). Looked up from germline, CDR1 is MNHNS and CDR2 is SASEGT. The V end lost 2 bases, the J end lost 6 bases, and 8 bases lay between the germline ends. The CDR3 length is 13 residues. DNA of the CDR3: TGTGCCAGCAGTGAAACCAGGGTCAATGAGCAGTTCTTC. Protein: CASSETRVNEQFF.